The entry that follows covers one T cell receptor beta chain sequence. The antigen is not known. Measured with immunoSEQ multiplex PCR; TCRdb has only the in-frame clones, and not every one. The table has approximately 74,000 clones, around nine tenths seen once. The data were taken from a study of OX40 agonist ivuxolimab in advanced cancers. On the study more broadly: The study gave patients intravenous ivuxolimab at 0.01 to 10 mg/kg every 2 weeks. Previous treatment with anti-PD-1, anti-PD-L1 or anti-CTLA-4 therapy was allowed; about 37% had received some.

Prior autoimmune disease or systemic immunosuppression barred patients. Study-wide results and limits: At doses 0.1 to 3.0 mg/kg, CD4+ and CD8+ clones expanded.

The CDR3 sequence is 12 residues long. Per the germline V gene, CDR1 is SQVTM and CDR2 is ANQGSEA. Sample: CD4+ or CD8+ T cells sorted from blood, taken in a trial of the OX40 agonist ivuxolimab. This receptor was identified in an adult with an advanced solid tumor such as melanoma, head and neck, liver or kidney cancer. The chain combines TRBV29-1 with TRBJ2-1; 11 bases line up with TRBD1. The CDR3 coding sequence is TGCACGGGAGGGACAGGGGGCAATGAGCAGTTCTTC. It encodes CTGGTGGNEQFF.